These 7 T cell receptor beta chains came from one sample sequenced in a study of patients and donors after allogeneic stem cell transplantation. A single record per CDR3 protein comes from TCRdb applying MiXCR to the RT-PCR reads. The table has approximately 170,000 distinct CDR3 sequences, approximately 24% seen once. The material sequenced was blood, either unsorted or a sorted T cell fraction (not recorded which). Every receptor here comes from a human donor who was either an allogeneic HSCT recipient or a stem cell or donor lymphocyte infusion donor (not recorded which). It is not recorded whose cells these are; they may come from a transplant donor.

This clonotype was recorded many times. J is TRBJ1-1 and V is TRBV5-1, with 9 positions matching TRBD1. With 1 base clipped from V and 4 bases from J, the junction kept 5 bases outside the gene matches. This CDR3 has 15 amino acids. Germline V gene data show CDR1 as SGHRS and CDR2 as YFSETQ. CDR3 loop: CASSLTGGLGTEAFF. CDR3 DNA sequence: TGCGCCAGCAGCTTGACAGGGGGCTTGGGCACTGAAGCTTTCTTT.

This clonotype was observed at least ten times. The chain carries TRBV20-1 and TRBJ1-1, with TRBD1 identical over 8 bases. This CDR3 has 12 residues. The V and J ends lost 7 bases and 3 bases, in that order; junction bases with no gene match: 4. CDR1 DFQATT and CDR2 SNEGSKA come from the germline V gene (reference sequence). CDR3 amino acids: CSGGQEDTEAFF. The CDR3 region has the DNA TGCAGTGGGGGACAGGAAGACACTGAAGCTTTCTTT.

In its sample, this clonotype was seen many times. The J gene is TRBJ1-1, the V gene TRBV5-5; D is ambiguous. Trimming pared 0 bases from V and 6 bases from J, leaving 6 bases between. This CDR3 comprises 12 residues. CDR1 and CDR2 (germline): SGHKS, YYEKEE (reference sequence). The CDR3 region has the DNA TGTGCCAGCAGCTTGGAAGGCCCTGAAGCTTTCTTT. It encodes CASSLEGPEAFF.

V is TRBV12-3 or TRBV12-4 and J is TRBJ2-1; TRBD1 is a possible D gene (5 bases). Trimming took off 5 bases at V and 3 bases at J, with 11 bases between the two ends. The CDR3 sequence is 14 residues long. CDR3 loop: CASSPGHDYNEQFF. For the CDR3, the DNA is TGTGCCAGCAGTCCCGGACATGACTACAATGAGCAGTTCTTC.

Of note for this clonotype: This CDR3 is missing its conserved last phenylalanine or tryptophan, likely due to a read error. The V and J genes are TRBV7-2 and TRBJ1-6; TRBD1 aligns across 9 bases. V shed 4 bases, J shed 10 bases, and the junction held 14 bases outside the gene matches. Germline lookup yields CDR1 SGHTA and CDR2 FQGNSA. The CDR3 is made up of 17 amino acids. This CDR3 reads CASSSRTGTGMNSPLHL. The DNA of the CDR3 is TGTGCCAGCAGCTCCAGAACCGGGACAGGGATGAACTCACCCCTCCACTTG.

The count of this clonotype is one. The rearrangement uses TRBV15 and TRBJ1-5; D remains ambiguous. Deletions cut 6 bases from V and 5 bases from J, with 11 bases between. CDR1 LNHNV and CDR2 YYDKDF come from the germline V gene (reference sequence). This CDR3 has 13 amino acids. The CDR3 DNA is TGTGCCACCAGTCTATCCGTAGATCAGCCCCAGCATTTT. Its translation is CATSLSVDQPQHF.

The chain carries TRBV12-3 or TRBV12-4 and TRBJ2-5, with D uncertain. This CDR3 spans 11 amino acids. Trimming took off 6 bases at V and 11 bases at J, with 13 bases between the two ends. In nucleotides, the CDR3 is TGTGCCAGCAGCAATGGCCCACAGCAGTACTTC. Its translation: CASSNGPQQYF.